This TCR beta chain emerged from a study of blood T cells in healthy people across ages. This clonotype was recorded a few times. Next came a second PCR, run for about 7 to 12 cycles, which used a sample-barcoded 5' primer along with a J-beta primer mix. Each CDR3 protein gets one entry after TCRdb re-called the 5' RACE reads with MiXCR. The sample holds just over 800,000 distinct CDR3 sequences, around two thirds seen once. The draw of peripheral blood yielded approximately 11 milliliters from each donor. This CDR3 contains 12 residues. Deletions cut 5 bases from V and 5 bases from J, with 9 bases between.

V gene TRBV12-3 or TRBV12-4 combines with J gene TRBJ1-2, with D tentatively TRBD1 (5 bases). The sequenced sample was blood. The TCR originated in a man in his thirties or forties in good health. The CDR3 reads CASSPGSYGYTF. Here the CDR3 DNA reads TGTGCCAGCAGTCCAGGGTCTTATGGCTACACCTTC.